One sample yielded the 11 T cell receptor beta chains listed below, sequenced in a study of T cells in Graves' hyperthyroidism and ophthalmopathy (dated by TCRdb to about 2019). Library preparation employed multiplex PCR. Sequencing took place on an Illumina HiSeq 2000. The TCR beta CDR3 regions were amplified from RNA transcripts. A first-round RT-PCR of the TCR CDR3 used the HTBI primer set with the Qiagen OneStep RT-PCR kit. Clones were called with MiXCR by TCRdb after fastp trimmed the public reads at Q25, and only in-frame beta chains were retained. Rows merge per CDR3 protein into single entries with the most common DNA and genes. Recorded for this sample are 500,000 to 650,000 distinct CDR3 sequences; roughly 21% of them occurred a single time. The ten largest clones take up over 45% of the sample. The sample was blood. These receptors originate from a man aged 40-50 years with Graves' ophthalmopathy.

This chain uses TRBV6-1 with TRBJ1-3; D perhaps matches TRBD1 (5 bases). Germline assignment: CDR1 MNHNS and CDR2 SASEGT. The V end was cut by 1 base, the J end by 0 bases, with 13 bases between. The CDR3 runs 17 residues. CDR3 in DNA: TGTGCCAGCAGTGAAGTGCTGTTGGGGGGCTCTGGAAACACCATATATTTT. Its protein is CASSEVLLGGSGNTIYF.

The chain recombines TRBV3-1 with TRBJ2-3; TRBD1 aligns across 7 bases. CDR1 is LGHDT and CDR2 is YNNKEL in the germline V gene (reference sequence). V dropped 5 bases and J dropped 4; count of bases not matched to a gene: 6. The CDR3 spans 14 residues. This CDR3 reads CASSYDRDADTQYF. As DNA, the CDR3 is TGTGCCAGCAGCTACGACAGGGACGCAGATACGCAGTATTTT.

In regard to this clonotype: Mismatch with germline at one junction end may stem from a read error. V and J are TRBV7-8 and TRBJ2-1; D might be TRBD2 (6 bases). The CDR3 loop spans 14 amino acids. The V gene's germline CDR1 is SGHVS and CDR2 FQNEAQ. In DNA, the CDR3 is TGTGCCAGCAGCTTGGGACTGGCCAACAATAAGCAGTTCTTC. It codes for CASSLGLANNKQFF.

This clonotype was recorded at least ten times. V usage is TRBV12-3 or TRBV12-4 and J usage is TRBJ2-1, with 11 positions matching TRBD1. The CDR3 loop spans 14 amino acids. The J segment lost 10 bases and the V segment lost 5 bases, leaving 7 bases of the junction unmatched. The CDR3 DNA sequence: TGTGCCAGCAGTACCGGGACAGGGGGAAGAGAGCAGTTCTTC. It codes for CASSTGTGGREQFF.

This clonotype was observed many times. The rearrangement joins TRBV2 to TRBJ2-7; no clear D. This CDR3 region has 12 residues. V dropped 8 bases and J dropped 3 bases, with 11 bases sitting between them. CDR1 SNHLY and CDR2 FYNNEI come from the germline V gene. The CDR3 here is CASSPRRYEQYF. The CDR3, as DNA: TGTGCCAGCTCACCAAGGCGCTACGAGCAGTACTTC.

The genes are TRBV10-3 and TRBJ1-1; D possibly corresponds to TRBD1 (5 bases). With 8 bases removed from V and 3 bases from J, the gap between germline ends came to 13 bases. Per the germline V gene, CDR1 is ENHRY and CDR2 is SYGVKD. This CDR3 is 13 amino acids long. The DNA of the CDR3 is TGTGCCATCGGGGGGGGAACGGACACTGAAGCTTTCTTT. Its protein product is CAIGGGTDTEAFF.

This clonotype was recorded at least ten times. The chain joins TRBV20-1 to TRBJ1-1; 7 bases are a match to TRBD1. The germline V gene has CDR1 DFQATT and CDR2 SNEGSKA (reference sequence). The CDR3 runs 14 residues. The trim removed 0 bases at V and 4 bases at J, leaving 5 bases unmatched. CDR3 in amino acids: CSARDQQGFTEAFF. CDR3 sequence (DNA): TGCAGTGCTAGAGACCAACAGGGGTTCACTGAAGCTTTCTTT.

Only a few counts were recorded for this clonotype. This chain links TRBV3-1 with TRBJ2-7; 14 bases match TRBD2. Per the germline V gene, CDR1 is LGHDT and CDR2 is YNNKEL (reference sequence). The CDR3 covers 14 residues. V was clipped by 4 bases and J by 4 bases; unmatched bases: 0. CDR3 in amino acids: CASSRLAGGYEQYF. CDR3 nucleotide sequence: TGTGCCAGCAGCCGACTAGCGGGGGGGTACGAGCAGTACTTC.

The rearrangement uses TRBV11-2 and TRBJ2-1; no clear D gene. Trimming left V 9 bases short and J 6 bases short, with 21 bases between. Germline-derived CDR1 and CDR2 are SGHAT and FQNNGV. The CDR3 runs 15 residues. CDR3 in DNA: TGTGCCAGTAGTCCGGGCACAACCCACGGCAATGAGCAGTTCTTC. Amino acid sequence: CASSPGTTHGNEQFF.

This clonotype was picked up a small number of times. The chain combines TRBV6-2 or TRBV6-3 with TRBJ2-7; D perhaps matches TRBD2 (5 bases). V was trimmed by 2 bases and J by 3 bases, leaving 5 bases between them. This CDR3 is 12 amino acids long. Germline assignment: CDR1 MNHEY and CDR2 SVGEGT. CDR3 DNA: TGTGCCAGCAGTTACGGACTCTACGAGCAGTACTTC. Translated, it gives CASSYGLYEQYF.

The J gene is TRBJ2-1, the V gene TRBV6-1, with 8 nucleotides matching TRBD2. This CDR3 contains 14 residues. CDR1 MNHNS and CDR2 SASEGT come from the germline V gene. Losses at the gene ends were 5 bases for V and 6 bases for J; bases not matched to a gene: 6. This chain's CDR3 is CASSPGLAFNEQFF. As DNA, the CDR3 is TGTGCCAGCAGTCCCGGACTAGCTTTCAATGAGCAGTTCTTC.